The sequence of this T cell receptor beta chain was determined in a study of early T cells in non-severe SARS-CoV-2 infection (dated by TCRdb to the early 2020s). About the study as a whole: Bulk RNA from unsorted whole blood was used for TCR sequencing, so alpha and beta chains could not be paired. Findings and caveats that apply to the study as a whole: VDJdb matching was skewed toward anti-spike CD8 responses and likely underestimated virus-specific expansions by missing private and CD4 specificities.

Libraries were constructed by 5' RACE. TCRdb records NextSeq 500 as the sequencer. To correct for sequencing error and PCR bias, the TCR library protocol tagged individual cDNA molecules with unique molecular identifiers. TCR alpha and beta chains were both sequenced, and the abundances of alpha and beta sequences in each sample were closely correlated with each other. The study's own analysis went as follows. Decombinator V4 was used to annotate the V gene, J gene and CDR3 of the TCR sequences. Expanded TCRs were defined as changing significantly between any two time points under a Poisson model with p below 0.0001. TCR abundances were normalised to the total number of TCRs sequenced per sample and were expressed as counts per million. TRAV1-2 paired with TRAJ12, TRAJ20 or TRAJ33 defined MAIT TCRs, while TRAV10 paired with TRAJ18 defined iNKT TCRs. VDJdb, accessed on 1 November 2021, was searched for TCRs annotated for CMV, EBV and SARS-CoV-2, and TCRs annotated for more than one antigen were excluded. The public reads were run again by TCRdb, first through fastp at Q25 and then through MiXCR, and only productive beta chains were kept. CDR3 protein sequences are deduplicated, and each keeps its most common genes and DNA. TCRdb assigned the V and J calls; the authors' analysis was not used. This sample lists tens of thousands of distinct CDR3 sequences; 4.8% were detected once. The ten largest make up more than 6.5% of the sample.

The CDR3, cysteine through phenylalanine, is 16 amino acids long. Only the CDR3 part of the read is kept: 48 bases, read in frame from the first base. V and J are truncated by 5 bases and 2 bases respectively, leaving an intervening sequence of 18 bases. From a lookup of the germline V gene (reference sequence), CDR1 and CDR2 are SGHAT and FQDESV. This clonotype was seen ten or more times. The target of this receptor is not known. Base qualities were left out, and no much larger clone turns up one base away. A case-control design nested within a healthcare worker cohort in London, UK, was used, with weekly nasopharyngeal swab PCR tests and blood sampling performed. Healthcare workers were recruited during the week of the UK lockdown, between 23 and 31 March 2020, and followed weekly for up to 16 weeks.

This chain joins TRBV11-1 to TRBJ2-5, and TRBD1 may be the D gene, going by 6 matching bases. Sequencing used whole blood. This TCR was recovered from an adult who was a healthcare worker with PCR-confirmed SARS-CoV-2 infection or an uninfected control (not recorded which). CDR3 loop: CASSKGGPGIQETQYF. The nucleotide sequence reads as follows: TGTGCCAGCAGCAAAGGGGGTCCAGGGATTCAAGAGACCCAGTACTTC.